This T cell receptor (beta chain) was recorded in a study of blood T cell repertoires in COVID-19 (dated by TCRdb to 2018 to 2020). Describing the broader study: Samples covering the acute and convalescent phases of COVID-19 were provided by collaborators in the United States, Italy and Spain. The prospective study material was composed of cDNA or gDNA derived from T cells, B-cell-depleted T cells, or PBMCs. Deeply sampled blood TCRbeta repertoires from subjects exposed to, actively infected with, or recovered from COVID-19 were included in the dataset. The repertoires were released in a freely available public database intended as a resource for research on the immune response to SARS-CoV-2. Samples came from the ongoing ImmuneRACE study (first 160 participants) plus 1,254 subjects from 6 global collaborators. A de-identified subject ID, COVID-19 status, age in years and sex were almost always included in the sample metadata. Where available, HLA class I and class II types were obtained from metadata supplied by the sample provider rather than from assay-based typing. Study-wide findings and limitations: How much clinical and demographic metadata was included differed by source and by participant, and the metadata was provided uncurated.

TCRbeta CDR3 regions were amplified from genomic DNA by means of the immunoSEQ Assay, a bias-controlled multiplex PCR. The paper's data handling went like this. The number of nucleated cells in each sample was estimated from the amplification of reference gene primers within the assay. To quantify the absolute abundance of each unique TCRbeta CDR3 rearrangement, sequence reads were collapsed and filtered. For each sample, productive Simpson clonality was calculated as the square root of Simpson's diversity index over productive rearrangements. TCRdb holds this immuneACCESS table with in-frame rearrangements only. Some clones are missing; in checked studies, unresolved V genes explain under half, and the rest has no known cause. V, J and clone size derive from that table, while D and trimming were established from the DNA sequence. Present in this sample are roughly 40,000 clones, around 85% of which were seen just once. Approximately 9.9% of the sample is taken by the ten largest.

CDR3 length: 13 amino acids, cysteine to phenylalanine. Of the read, only the CDR3 DNA is kept; its 39 bases are in frame from base 1. CDR1 and CDR2 (LGHDT, YNNKEL) derive from the germline V gene (reference sequence). Deletion took 2 bases off V and 12 bases off J, with a span of 13 bases between the germline ends. Whole blood was collected in K2EDTA tubes by collaborating institutions according to the institutions' own protocols. For TCRbeta analysis, collaborators shipped samples in one of three forms: frozen whole blood, isolated PBMCs, or DNA extracted from either of those sample types. Details on this clone: There is no known antigen for this receptor. Base qualities are missing; no much larger clone stands one base away.

Sequencing input: peripheral blood. This clonotype originated in a human donor in a cohort sampled during active COVID-19. Recombination joined TRBV3-1 (or the pseudogene TRBV3-2) with TRBJ1-4, with the D gene uncertain. The CDR3 in this case is CASSQLRERELFF. The DNA is TGTGCCAGCAGCCAATTGAGGGAACGGGAACTGTTTTTT.